This T cell receptor (beta chain) appears in the sequencing data of a study of blood T cell repertoires in COVID-19. Overall study: COVID-19 samples collected from the United States, Italy and Spain covered acute and convalescent phases.

V lost 2 bases and J lost 9, with 11 bases in between. The V gene's germline CDR1 is SQVTM and CDR2 ANQGSEA. The length of the CDR3 is 12 residues. Produced via immunoSEQ multiplex PCR; TCRdb's table is partial and in-frame only. Of about 150,000 clones in the sample, about four fifths were seen once. The V and J genes are TRBV29-1 and TRBJ2-1; D is undetermined. Sample: peripheral blood. This receptor was taken from a woman of 80 years or more with active or convalescent COVID-19. In DNA, the CDR3 is TGCAGCGTTGAATCGGCGGCTGGTGAGCAGTTCTTC. It yields the protein CSVESAAGEQFF.